This note documents a single T cell receptor beta chain sequence. Its specificity is unknown. The record originates from a study of cytomegalovirus exposure and HLA in healthy donors. Study-wide results and limits: It was found in a later analysis that first-cohort TCR clusters tended to co-occur in the 130 or so validation repertoires. The dataset shows that most TCR sequences were rare, while some public TCRs occurred in many donors. Reportedly, diagnosis of cytomegalovirus status by the classifier showed high specificity and sensitivity.

Sequencing was performed with immunoSEQ multiplex PCR; in TCRdb, only in-frame clones are kept and a portion is missing. The table includes 99,000 or so clones, approximately 90% detected once. Trimming cost V 0 bases and J 5 bases, with 10 bases left between them. CDR1 and CDR2 (germline): MNHEY, SVGAGI. The CDR3 runs to 14 residues. The chain links TRBV6-5 to TRBJ2-5; D may be TRBD1 (5 bases). Sequences were obtained from PBMCs. This TCR came from a woman aged 18-30 years in good health and CMV-seropositive. As DNA, the CDR3 is TGTGCCAGCAGTTACTCATGGGGCGCTGAGACCCAGTACTTC. Amino acid sequence: CASSYSWGAETQYF.